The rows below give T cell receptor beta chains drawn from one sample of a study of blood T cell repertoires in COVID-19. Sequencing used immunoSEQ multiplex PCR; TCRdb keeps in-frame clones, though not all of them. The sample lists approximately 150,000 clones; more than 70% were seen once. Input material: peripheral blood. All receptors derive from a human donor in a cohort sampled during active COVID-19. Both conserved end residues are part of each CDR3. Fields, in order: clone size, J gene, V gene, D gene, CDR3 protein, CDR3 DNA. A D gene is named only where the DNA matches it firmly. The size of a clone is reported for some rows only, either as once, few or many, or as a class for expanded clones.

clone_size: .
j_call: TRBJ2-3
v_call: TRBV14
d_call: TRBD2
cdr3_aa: CASSQEWRGGAWVTDTQYF
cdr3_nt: TGTGCCAGCAGCCAAGAATGGCGCGGGGGGGCTTGGGTCACAGATACGCAGTATTTT

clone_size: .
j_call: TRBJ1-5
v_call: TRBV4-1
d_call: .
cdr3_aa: CASSQDPGEGQPQHF
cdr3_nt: TGCGCCAGCAGCCAAGATCCAGGGGAAGGACAGCCCCAGCATTTT

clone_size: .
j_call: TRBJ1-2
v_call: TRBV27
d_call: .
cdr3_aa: CASSFNPEYYGYTF
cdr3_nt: TGTGCCAGCAGTTTTAACCCGGAGTACTATGGCTACACCTTC

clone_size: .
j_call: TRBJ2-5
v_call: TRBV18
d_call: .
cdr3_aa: CASSPETRETQYF
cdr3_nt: TGTGCCAGCTCACCAGAGACAAGGGAGACCCAGTACTTC

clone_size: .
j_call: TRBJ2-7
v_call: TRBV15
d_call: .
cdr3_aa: CATSRGPGLYEQYF
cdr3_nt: TGTGCCACCAGCAGAGGCCCGGGACTCTACGAGCAGTACTTC

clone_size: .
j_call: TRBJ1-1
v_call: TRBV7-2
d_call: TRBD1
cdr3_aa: CASSLGDREAFF
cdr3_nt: TGTGCCAGCAGCTTAGGGGACAGGGAAGCTTTCTTT

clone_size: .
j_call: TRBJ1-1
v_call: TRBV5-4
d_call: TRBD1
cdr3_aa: CASSLGGGQGNTEAFF
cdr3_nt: TGTGCCAGCAGCTTGGGAGGGGGACAGGGTAACACTGAAGCTTTCTTT

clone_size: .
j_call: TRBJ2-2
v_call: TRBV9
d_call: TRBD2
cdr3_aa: CASSVPWTRANTGELFF
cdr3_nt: TGTGCCAGCAGCGTACCCTGGACTAGGGCGAACACCGGGGAGCTGTTTTTT

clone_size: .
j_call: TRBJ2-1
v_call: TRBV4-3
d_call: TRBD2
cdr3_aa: CASSQSSGGALSYNEQFF
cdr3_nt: TGCGCCAGCAGCCAGTCTAGCGGGGGGGCTCTTTCCTACAATGAGCAGTTCTTC

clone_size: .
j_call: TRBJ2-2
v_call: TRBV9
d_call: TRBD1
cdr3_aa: CASSVGTGASGELFF
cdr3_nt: TGTGCCAGCAGCGTAGGGACAGGGGCGAGCGGGGAGCTGTTTTTT

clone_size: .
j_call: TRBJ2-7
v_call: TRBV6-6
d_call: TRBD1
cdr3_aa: CASRQTGTASYEQYF
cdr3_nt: TGTGCCAGCAGGCAGACCGGGACAGCCTCCTACGAGCAGTACTTC

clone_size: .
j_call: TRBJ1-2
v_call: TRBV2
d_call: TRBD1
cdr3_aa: CASSATGTGALGYTF
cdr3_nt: TGTGCCAGCAGTGCGACCGGGACAGGGGCTCTAGGCTACACCTTC

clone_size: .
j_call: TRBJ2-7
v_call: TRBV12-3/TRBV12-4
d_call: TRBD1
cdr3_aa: CASSIQGAHEQYF
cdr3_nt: TGTGCCAGCAGCATACAGGGGGCTCACGAGCAGTACTTC

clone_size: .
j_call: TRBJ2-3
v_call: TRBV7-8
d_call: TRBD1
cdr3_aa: CASSPWTGGADTQYF
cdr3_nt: TGTGCCAGCAGCCCCTGGACAGGGGGCGCGGATACGCAGTATTTT

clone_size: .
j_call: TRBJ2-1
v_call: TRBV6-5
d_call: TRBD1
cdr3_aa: CASRRTGNNEQFF
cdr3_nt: TGTGCCAGCAGACGGACAGGGAACAATGAGCAGTTCTTC

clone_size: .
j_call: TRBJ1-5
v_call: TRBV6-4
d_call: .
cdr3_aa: CASSDLYYQPQHF
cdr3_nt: TGTGCCAGCAGTGACTTGTACTATCAGCCCCAGCATTTT

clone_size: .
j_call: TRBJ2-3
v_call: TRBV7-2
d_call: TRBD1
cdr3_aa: CASSRDRGIADTQYF
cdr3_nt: TGTGCCAGCAGTCGTGACAGGGGGATCGCAGATACGCAGTATTTT

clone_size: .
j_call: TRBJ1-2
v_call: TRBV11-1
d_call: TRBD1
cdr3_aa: CASSRTGGNYGYTF
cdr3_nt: TGTGCCAGCAGCCGGACAGGGGGCAACTATGGCTACACCTTC

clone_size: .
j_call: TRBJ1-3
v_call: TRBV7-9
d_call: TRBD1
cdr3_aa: CASSQIGTVGNTIYF
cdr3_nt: TGTGCCAGCAGCCAAATTGGGACAGTAGGAAACACCATATATTTT

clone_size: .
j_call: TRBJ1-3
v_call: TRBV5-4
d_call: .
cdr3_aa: CASSRAELRSSGNTIYF
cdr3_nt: TGTGCCAGCAGCCGTGCGGAGCTTCGAAGCTCTGGAAACACCATATATTTT

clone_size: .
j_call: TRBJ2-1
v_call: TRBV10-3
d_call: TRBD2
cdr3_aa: CAIRTSGGRNEQFF
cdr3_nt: TGTGCCATCAGGACTAGCGGGGGGAGGAATGAGCAGTTCTTC

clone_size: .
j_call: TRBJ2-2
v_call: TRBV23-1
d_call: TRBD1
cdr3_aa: CASSQAGGELFF
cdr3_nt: TGCGCCAGCAGTCAGGCAGGGGGAGAGCTGTTTTTT

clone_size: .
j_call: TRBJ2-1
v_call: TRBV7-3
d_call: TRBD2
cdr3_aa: CASSPTFGGNYNEQFF
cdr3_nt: TGTGCCAGCAGCCCGACTTTCGGGGGGAATTACAATGAGCAGTTCTTC

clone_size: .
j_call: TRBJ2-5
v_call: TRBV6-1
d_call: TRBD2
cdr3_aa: CASSESRLAGEETQYF
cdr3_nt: TGTGCCAGCAGTGAATCCCGACTAGCGGGGGAAGAGACCCAGTACTTC

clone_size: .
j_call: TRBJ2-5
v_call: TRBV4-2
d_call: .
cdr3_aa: CASSQSGVPQETQYF
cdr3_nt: TGTGCCAGCAGCCAATCAGGGGTCCCCCAAGAGACCCAGTACTTC

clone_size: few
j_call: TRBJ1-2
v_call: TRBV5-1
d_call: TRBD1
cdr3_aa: CASSLRGLYGYTF
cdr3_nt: TGCGCCAGCAGCTTGAGGGGGCTCTATGGCTACACCTTC

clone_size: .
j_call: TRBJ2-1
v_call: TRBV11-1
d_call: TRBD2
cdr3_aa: CASRNLLAGGSGEQFF
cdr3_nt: TGTGCCAGCAGGAATCTTCTAGCGGGGGGGAGCGGTGAGCAGTTCTTC

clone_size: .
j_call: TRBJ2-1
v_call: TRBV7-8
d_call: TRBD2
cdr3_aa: CASSLSSGGLSYNEQFF
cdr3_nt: TGTGCCAGCAGCCTTTCTAGCGGGGGGCTCTCCTACAATGAGCAGTTCTTC

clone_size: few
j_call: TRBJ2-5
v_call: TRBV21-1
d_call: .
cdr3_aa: CASRNGGYQETQYF
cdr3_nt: TGTGCCAGCAGAAACGGGGGTTACCAAGAGACCCAGTACTTC

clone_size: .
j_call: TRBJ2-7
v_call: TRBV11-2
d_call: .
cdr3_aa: CASSTRTGGVQYF
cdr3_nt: TGTGCCAGCAGCACACGGACGGGGGGCGTGCAGTACTTC

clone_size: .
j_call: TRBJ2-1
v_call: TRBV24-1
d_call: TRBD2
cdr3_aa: CATSDLSGGAYNEQFF
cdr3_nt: TGTGCCACCAGTGATCTCAGCGGGGGGGCCTACAATGAGCAGTTCTTC

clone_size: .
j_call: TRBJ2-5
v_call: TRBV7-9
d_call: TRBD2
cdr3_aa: CASSLDGGASETQYF
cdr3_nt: TGTGCCAGCAGCTTAGACGGGGGGGCCTCAGAGACCCAGTACTTC

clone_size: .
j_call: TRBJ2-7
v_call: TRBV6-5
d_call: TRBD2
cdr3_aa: CASSYQGLGSYEQYF
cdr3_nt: TGTGCCAGCAGTTACCAAGGACTAGGTTCCTACGAGCAGTACTTC

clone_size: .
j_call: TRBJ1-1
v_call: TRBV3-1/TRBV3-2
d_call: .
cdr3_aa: CASRNKMLGGGTEAFF
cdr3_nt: TGTGCCAGCAGAAATAAGATGTTGGGAGGGGGCACTGAAGCTTTCTTT

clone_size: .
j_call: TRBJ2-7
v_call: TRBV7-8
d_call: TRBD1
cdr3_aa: CASSSGQLFTMQYF
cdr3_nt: TGTGCCAGCAGCTCGGGACAGTTATTTACGATGCAGTACTTC